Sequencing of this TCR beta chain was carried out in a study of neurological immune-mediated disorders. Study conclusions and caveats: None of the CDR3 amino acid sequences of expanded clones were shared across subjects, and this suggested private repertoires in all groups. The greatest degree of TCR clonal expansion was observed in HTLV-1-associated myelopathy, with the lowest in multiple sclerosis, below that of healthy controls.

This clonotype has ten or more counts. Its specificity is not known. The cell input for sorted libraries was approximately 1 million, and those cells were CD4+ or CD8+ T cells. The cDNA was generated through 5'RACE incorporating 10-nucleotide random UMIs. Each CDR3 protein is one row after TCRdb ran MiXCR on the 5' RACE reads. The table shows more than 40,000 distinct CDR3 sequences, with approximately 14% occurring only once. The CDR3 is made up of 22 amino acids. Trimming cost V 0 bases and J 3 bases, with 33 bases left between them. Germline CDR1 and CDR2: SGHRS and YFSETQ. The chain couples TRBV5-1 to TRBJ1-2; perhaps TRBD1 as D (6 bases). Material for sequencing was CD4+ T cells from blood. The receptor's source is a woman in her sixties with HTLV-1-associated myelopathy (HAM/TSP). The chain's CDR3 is CASSLEGGVHVSGDQNDYGYTF. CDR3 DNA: TGCGCCAGCAGCTTGGAAGGCGGCGTCCACGTGTCAGGGGATCAGAATGACTATGGCTACACCTTC.